The text below deals with one T cell receptor (beta chain). One end of the junction is discordant with germline, which a read error may explain. Clones were read by immunoSEQ multiplex PCR, and TCRdb kept only the in-frame ones, dropping some. The sample holds roughly 430,000 clones, approximately 91% seen once. CDR1 is SGHTA, CDR2 FQGNSA, per germline. The CDR3 spans 13 residues. The data derive from a study of blood T cell repertoires in COVID-19. The sequenced material came from PBMCs or T cells enriched from blood (not recorded which). The rearrangement uses TRBV7-2 and TRBJ1-1, with 9 bases matching TRBD1. This receptor was obtained from a woman aged 18 to 35 who had been exposed to COVID-19. The CDR3 sequence: CASSPTPGQGGSF. As DNA, the CDR3 is TGTGCCAGCAGCCCAACCCCGGGACAGGGCGGCTCTTTT. The variable domain in full, with the rest retrieved from reference TRBV7-2 and TRBJ1-1, is GAGVSQSPSNKVTEKGKDVELRCDPISGHTALYWYRQSLGQGLEFLIYFQGNSAPDKSGLPSDRFSAERTGGSVSTLTIQRTQQEDSAVYLCASSPTPGQGGSFGQGTRLTVV.